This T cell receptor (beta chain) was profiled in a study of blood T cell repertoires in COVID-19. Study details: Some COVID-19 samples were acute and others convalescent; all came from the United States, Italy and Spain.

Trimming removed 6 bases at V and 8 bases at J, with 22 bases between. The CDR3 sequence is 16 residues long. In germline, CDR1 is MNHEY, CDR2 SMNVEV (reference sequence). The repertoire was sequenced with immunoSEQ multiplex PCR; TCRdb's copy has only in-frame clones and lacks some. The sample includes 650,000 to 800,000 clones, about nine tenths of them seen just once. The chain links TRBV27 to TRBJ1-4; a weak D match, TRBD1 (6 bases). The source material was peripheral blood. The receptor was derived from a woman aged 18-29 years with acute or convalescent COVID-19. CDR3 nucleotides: TGTGCCAGCAGCTCGAGACGACAGGCCTACCTAGAAAAACTGTTTTTT. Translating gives CASSSRRQAYLEKLFF.